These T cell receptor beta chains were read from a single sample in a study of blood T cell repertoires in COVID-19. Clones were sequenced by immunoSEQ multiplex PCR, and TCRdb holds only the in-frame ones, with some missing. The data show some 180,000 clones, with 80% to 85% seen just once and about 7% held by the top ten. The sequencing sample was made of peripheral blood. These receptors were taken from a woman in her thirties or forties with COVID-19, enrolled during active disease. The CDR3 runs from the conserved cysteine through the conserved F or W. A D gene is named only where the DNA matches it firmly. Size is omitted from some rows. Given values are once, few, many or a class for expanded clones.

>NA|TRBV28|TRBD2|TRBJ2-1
CASSLAGGQGRNEQFF
TGTGCCAGCAGTTTAGCGGGAGGCCAAGGGCGCAATGAGCAGTTCTTC
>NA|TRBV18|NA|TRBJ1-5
CASSPLPGHFSNQPQHF
TGTGCCAGCTCACCACTCCCTGGACACTTTAGCAATCAGCCCCAGCATTTT
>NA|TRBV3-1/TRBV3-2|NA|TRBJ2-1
CASSHYNEQFF
TGTGCCAGCAGCCATTATAATGAGCAGTTCTTC
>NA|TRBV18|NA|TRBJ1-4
CASSPRQSKNEKLFF
TGTGCCAGCTCACCACGGCAGTCAAAGAATGAAAAACTGTTTTTT
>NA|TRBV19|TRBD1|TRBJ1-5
CATEEGAQPQHF
TGTGCCACCGAGGAGGGGGCTCAGCCCCAGCATTTT
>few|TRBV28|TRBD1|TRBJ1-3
CASSSRRGLGNTIYF
TGTGCCAGCAGTTCCCGTAGGGGGCTTGGAAACACCATATATTTT
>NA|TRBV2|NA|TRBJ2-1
CASSSESYNEQFF
TGTGCCAGCTCCAGCGAATCCTACAATGAGCAGTTCTTC
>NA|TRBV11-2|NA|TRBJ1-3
CASSLALLAGNTIYF
TGTGCCAGCAGCTTAGCACTGCTTGCAGGAAACACCATATATTTT
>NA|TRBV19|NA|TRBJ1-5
CASSMGGQTGQPQHF
TGTGCCAGTAGTATGGGCGGGCAAACGGGGCAGCCCCAGCATTTT
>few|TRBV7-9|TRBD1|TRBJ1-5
CASSVWDSSNQPQHF
TGTGCCAGCAGCGTGTGGGACAGTAGCAATCAGCCCCAGCATTTT
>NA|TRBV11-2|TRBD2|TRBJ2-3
CASSLGLGSGGSADTQYF
TGTGCCAGCAGCTTAGGCCTGGGGAGCGGGGGGTCGGCTGATACGCAGTATTTT
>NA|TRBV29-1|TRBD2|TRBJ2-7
CSVGTHPGLANNYEQYF
TGCAGCGTTGGCACGCACCCGGGACTAGCAAATAACTACGAGCAGTACTTC
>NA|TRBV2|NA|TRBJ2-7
CASKEGISATYEQYF
TGTGCCAGCAAGGAAGGGATTAGCGCGACCTACGAGCAGTACTTC
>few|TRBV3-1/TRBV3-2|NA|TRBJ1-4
CASSQFQSRGWTEKLFF
TGTGCCAGCAGCCAGTTCCAGTCACGGGGGTGGACCGAAAAACTGTTTTTT
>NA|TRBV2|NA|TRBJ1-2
CASSETKGLGGYTF
TGTGCCAGCAGTGAAACGAAGGGGCTGGGTGGCTACACCTTC
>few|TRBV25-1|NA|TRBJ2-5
CASNGRRTEETQYF
TGTGCCAGCAACGGAAGACGGACTGAAGAGACCCAGTACTTC